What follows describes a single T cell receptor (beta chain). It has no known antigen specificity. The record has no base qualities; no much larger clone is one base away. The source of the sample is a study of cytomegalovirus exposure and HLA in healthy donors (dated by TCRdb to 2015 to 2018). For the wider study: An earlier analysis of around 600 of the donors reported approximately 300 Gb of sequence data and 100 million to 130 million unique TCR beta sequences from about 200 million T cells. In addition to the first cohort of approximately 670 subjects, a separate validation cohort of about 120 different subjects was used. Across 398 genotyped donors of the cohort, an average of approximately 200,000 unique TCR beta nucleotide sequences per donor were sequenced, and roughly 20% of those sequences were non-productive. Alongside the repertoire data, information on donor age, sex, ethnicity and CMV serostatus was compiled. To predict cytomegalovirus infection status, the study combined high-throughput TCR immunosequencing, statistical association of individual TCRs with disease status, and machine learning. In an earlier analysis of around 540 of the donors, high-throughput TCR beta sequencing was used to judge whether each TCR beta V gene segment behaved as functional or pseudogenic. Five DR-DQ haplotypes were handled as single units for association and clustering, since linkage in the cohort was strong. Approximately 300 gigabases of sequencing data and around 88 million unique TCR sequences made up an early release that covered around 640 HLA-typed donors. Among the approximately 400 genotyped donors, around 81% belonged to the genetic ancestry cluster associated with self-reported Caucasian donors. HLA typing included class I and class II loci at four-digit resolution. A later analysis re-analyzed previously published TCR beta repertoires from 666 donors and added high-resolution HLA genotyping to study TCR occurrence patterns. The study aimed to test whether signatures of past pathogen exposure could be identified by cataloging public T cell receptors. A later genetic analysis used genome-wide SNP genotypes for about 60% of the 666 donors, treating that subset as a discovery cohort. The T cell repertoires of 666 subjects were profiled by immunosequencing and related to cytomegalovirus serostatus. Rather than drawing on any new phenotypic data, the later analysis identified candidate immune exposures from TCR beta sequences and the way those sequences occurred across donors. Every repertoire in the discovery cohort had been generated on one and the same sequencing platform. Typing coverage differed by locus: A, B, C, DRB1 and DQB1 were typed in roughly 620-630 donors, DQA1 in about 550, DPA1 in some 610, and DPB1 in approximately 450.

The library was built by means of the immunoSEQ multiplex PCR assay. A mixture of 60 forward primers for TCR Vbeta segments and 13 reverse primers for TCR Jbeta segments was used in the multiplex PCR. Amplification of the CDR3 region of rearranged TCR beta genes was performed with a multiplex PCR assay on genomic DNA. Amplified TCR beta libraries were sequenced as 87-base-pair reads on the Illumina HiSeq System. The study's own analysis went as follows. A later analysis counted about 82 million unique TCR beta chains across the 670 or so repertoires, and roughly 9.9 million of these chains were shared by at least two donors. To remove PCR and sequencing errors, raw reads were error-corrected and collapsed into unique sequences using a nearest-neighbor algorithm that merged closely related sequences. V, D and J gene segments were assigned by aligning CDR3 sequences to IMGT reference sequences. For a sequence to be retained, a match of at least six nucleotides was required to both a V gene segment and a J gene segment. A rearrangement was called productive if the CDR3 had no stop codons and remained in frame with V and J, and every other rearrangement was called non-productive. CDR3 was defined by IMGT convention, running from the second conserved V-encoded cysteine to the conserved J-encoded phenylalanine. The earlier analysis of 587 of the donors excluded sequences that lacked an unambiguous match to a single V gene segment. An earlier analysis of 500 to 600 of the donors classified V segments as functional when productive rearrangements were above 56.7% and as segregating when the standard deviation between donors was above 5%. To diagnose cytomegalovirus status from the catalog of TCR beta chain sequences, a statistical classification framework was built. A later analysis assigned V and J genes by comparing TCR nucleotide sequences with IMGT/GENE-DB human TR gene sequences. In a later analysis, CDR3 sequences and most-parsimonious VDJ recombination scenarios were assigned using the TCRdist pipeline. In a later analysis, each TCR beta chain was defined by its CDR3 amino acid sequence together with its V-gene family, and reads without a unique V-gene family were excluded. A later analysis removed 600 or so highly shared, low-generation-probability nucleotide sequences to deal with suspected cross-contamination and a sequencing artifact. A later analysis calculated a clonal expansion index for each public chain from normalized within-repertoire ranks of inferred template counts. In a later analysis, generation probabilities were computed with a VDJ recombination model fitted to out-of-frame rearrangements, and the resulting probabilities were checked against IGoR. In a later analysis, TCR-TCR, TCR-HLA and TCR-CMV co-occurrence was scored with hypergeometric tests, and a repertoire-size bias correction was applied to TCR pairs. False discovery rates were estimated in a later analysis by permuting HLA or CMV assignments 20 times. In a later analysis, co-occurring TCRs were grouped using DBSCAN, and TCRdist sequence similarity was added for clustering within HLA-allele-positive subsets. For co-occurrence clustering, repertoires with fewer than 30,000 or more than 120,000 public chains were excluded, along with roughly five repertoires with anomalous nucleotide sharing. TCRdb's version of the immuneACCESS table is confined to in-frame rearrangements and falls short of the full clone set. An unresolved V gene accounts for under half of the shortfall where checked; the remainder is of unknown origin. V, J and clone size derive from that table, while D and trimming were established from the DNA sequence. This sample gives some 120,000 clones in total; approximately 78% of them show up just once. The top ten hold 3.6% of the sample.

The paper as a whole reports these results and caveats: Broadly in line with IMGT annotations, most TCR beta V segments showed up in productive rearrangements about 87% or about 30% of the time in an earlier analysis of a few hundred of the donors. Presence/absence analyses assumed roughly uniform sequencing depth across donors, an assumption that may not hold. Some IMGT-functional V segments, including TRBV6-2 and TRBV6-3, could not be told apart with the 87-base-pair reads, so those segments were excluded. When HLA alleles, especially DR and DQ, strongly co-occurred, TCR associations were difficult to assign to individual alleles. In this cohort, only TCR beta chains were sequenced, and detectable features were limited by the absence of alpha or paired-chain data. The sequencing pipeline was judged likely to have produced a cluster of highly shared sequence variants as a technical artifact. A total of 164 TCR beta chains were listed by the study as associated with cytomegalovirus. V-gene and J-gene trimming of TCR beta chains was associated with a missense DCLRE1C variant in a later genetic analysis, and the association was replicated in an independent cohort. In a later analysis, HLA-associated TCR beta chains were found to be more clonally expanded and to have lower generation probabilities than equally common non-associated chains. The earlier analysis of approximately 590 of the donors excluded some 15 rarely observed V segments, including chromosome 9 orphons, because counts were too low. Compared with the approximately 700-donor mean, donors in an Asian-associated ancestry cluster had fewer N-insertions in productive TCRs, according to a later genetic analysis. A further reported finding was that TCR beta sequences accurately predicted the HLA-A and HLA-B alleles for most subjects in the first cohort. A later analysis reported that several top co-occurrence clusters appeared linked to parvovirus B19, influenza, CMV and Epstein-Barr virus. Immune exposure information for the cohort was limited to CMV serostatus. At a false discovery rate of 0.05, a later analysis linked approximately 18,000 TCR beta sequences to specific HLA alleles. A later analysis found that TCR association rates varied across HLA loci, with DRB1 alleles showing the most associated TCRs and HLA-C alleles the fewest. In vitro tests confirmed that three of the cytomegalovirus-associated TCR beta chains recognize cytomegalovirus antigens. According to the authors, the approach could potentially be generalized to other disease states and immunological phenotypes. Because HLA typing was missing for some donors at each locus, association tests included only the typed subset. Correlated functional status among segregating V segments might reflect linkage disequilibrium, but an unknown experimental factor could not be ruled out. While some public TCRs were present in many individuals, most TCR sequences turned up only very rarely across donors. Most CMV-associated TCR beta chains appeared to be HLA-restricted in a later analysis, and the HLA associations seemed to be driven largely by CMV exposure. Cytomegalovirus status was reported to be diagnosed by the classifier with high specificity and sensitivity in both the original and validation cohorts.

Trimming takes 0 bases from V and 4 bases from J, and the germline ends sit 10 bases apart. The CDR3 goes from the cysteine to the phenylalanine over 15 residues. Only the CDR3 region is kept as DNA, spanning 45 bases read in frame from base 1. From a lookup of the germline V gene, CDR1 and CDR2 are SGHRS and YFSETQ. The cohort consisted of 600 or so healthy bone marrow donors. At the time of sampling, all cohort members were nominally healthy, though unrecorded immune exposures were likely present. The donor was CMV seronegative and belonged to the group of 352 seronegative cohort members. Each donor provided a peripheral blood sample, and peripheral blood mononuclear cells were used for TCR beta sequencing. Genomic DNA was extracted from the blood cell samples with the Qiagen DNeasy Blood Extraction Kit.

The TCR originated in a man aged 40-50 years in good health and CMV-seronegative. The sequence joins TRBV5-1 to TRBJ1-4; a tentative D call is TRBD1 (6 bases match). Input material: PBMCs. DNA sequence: TGCGCCAGCAGCTTGGGGGACATCGGTAATGAAAAACTGTTTTTT. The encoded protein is CASSLGDIGNEKLFF. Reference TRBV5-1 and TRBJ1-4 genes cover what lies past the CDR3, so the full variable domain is KAGVTQTPRYLIKTRGQQVTLSCSPISGHRSVSWYQQTPGQGLQFLFEYFSETQRNKGNFPGRFSGRQFSNSRSEMNVSTLELGDSALYLCASSLGDIGNEKLFFGSGTQLSVL.